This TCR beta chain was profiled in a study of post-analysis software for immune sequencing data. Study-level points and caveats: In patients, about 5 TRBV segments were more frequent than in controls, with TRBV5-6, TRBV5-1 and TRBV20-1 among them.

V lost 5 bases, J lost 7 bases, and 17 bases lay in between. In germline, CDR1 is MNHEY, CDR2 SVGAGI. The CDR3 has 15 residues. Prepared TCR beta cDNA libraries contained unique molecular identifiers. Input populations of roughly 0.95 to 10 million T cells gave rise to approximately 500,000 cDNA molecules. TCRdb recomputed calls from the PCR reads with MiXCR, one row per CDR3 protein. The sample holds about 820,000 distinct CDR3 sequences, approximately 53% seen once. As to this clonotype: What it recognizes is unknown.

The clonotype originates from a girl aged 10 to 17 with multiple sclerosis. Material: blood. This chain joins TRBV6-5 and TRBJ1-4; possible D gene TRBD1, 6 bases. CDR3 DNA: TGTGCCAGCAGTGGGGCAGGGGTATATCGTGAAAAACTGTTTTTT. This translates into CASSGAGVYREKLFF.